The 20 T cell receptor beta chains below come from one sample, sequenced in a study of blood T cell repertoires in COVID-19 (dated by TCRdb to the early 2020s). Library preparation was by the immunoSEQ multiplex PCR assay. TCRdb obtained this table from immuneACCESS and retained in-frame rearrangements with V and J assigned. These tables miss some clones; where compared with another copy, unresolved V genes account for less than half of the shortfall, and the remainder is unexplained. For this sample there are 200,000 or so clones; 80% to 85% appear just once. The ten largest clones represent roughly 2.3% of the sample. Material: peripheral blood. These receptors all stem from a woman aged 55-69 years with acute or convalescent COVID-19.

The chain is built from TRBV30 and TRBJ2-1; D is possibly TRBD1 (6 bases). This CDR3 contains 13 residues. V was pared by 2 bases and J by 7 bases, with 12 bases between. The germline V gene encodes CDR1 GTSNPN and CDR2 SVGIG (reference sequence). The CDR3 DNA sequence: TGTGCCTGGAGTACAGGGTGGGGAAATGAGCAGTTCTTC. Translation gives CAWSTGWGNEQFF.

The rearrangement links TRBV5-1 to TRBJ2-2, with 7 bases that match TRBD2. CDR1 and CDR2 (germline): SGHRS, YFSETQ. The length of the CDR3 is 19 residues. V lost 1 base and J lost 1; bases outside the gene matches: 13. The CDR3 DNA is TGCGCCAGCAGCTTGTCCGCTAGGCCAGCGGGGCAGAACACCGGGGAGCTGTTTTTT. It specifies CASSLSARPAGQNTGELFF.

J is TRBJ1-5 and V is TRBV6-5, with a possible D match to TRBD1 (5 bases). The CDR3 runs 14 residues. CDR1 and CDR2 (germline): MNHEY, SVGAGI. Trimming removed 4 bases at V and 7 bases at J, with 14 bases between. This chain's CDR3 is CASSLQVSGQPQHF. DNA of the CDR3: TGTGCCAGCAGTTTACAGGTATCAGGACAGCCCCAGCATTTT.

This clone was seen more than once but under ten times. The chain is built from TRBV3-1 (or the pseudogene TRBV3-2) and TRBJ2-3; perhaps TRBD1 as D (5 bases). V dropped 1 base and J dropped 1 base, with 6 bases sitting between them. Looked up from germline, CDR1 is LGHDT and CDR2 is YNNKEL (reference sequence). The CDR3 loop spans 14 amino acids. As DNA, the CDR3 is TGTGCCAGCAGCCAAGTCAGGGGCACAGATACGCAGTATTTT. Translating it yields CASSQVRGTDTQYF.

The chain couples TRBV6-6 to TRBJ1-6; 7 bases match TRBD1. Germline V CDR1 and CDR2: MNHNY, SVGAGI (reference sequence). The length of the CDR3 is 16 residues. J gave up 7 bases and V 1 base, and 7 bases lay outside the gene matches. CDR3 in amino acids: CASSYLKTGDNSPLHF. The CDR3 DNA reads TGTGCCAGCAGTTACTTAAAAACAGGGGACAATTCACCCCTCCACTTT.

V and J are TRBV5-1 and TRBJ1-1; D unresolved. Trimming shortened V by 0 bases and J by 4 bases, and 13 bases separated the two germline ends. Per the germline V gene, CDR1 is SGHRS and CDR2 is YFSETQ. The CDR3 length is 15 residues. The CDR3 region is CASSLEVGVGTEAFF. As DNA, the CDR3 is TGCGCCAGCAGCTTGGAGGTGGGAGTGGGCACTGAAGCTTTCTTT. The complete variable domain, with remaining parts taken from reference TRBV5-1 and TRBJ1-1, reads KAGVTQTPRYLIKTRGQQVTLSCSPISGHRSVSWYQQTPGQGLQFLFEYFSETQRNKGNFPGRFSGRQFSNSRSEMNVSTLELGDSALYLCASSLEVGVGTEAFFGQGTRLTVV.

The genes are TRBV4-2 and TRBJ2-1; D is possibly TRBD2 (6 bases). Germline assignment: CDR1 LGHNA and CDR2 YNFKEQ. The V gene lost 0 bases and the J gene lost 5 bases, with 11 bases spanning the gap. CDR3 length: 15 amino acids. The CDR3 DNA reads as TGTGCCAGCAGCCAAGAGGGGACTTACAACAATGAGCAGTTCTTC. This sequence encodes CASSQEGTYNNEQFF.

This sequence joins TRBV15 and TRBJ2-7; D is undetermined. The germline CDR1 and CDR2 sequences are LNHNV and YYDKDF (reference sequence). The CDR3 is 13 amino acids. Trimming removed 3 bases at V and 3 bases at J, with 9 bases between. CDR3 amino acids: CATSSQQYYEQYF. In DNA, the CDR3 is TGTGCCACCAGCAGCCAACAGTACTACGAGCAGTACTTC.

The chain is built from TRBV2 and TRBJ1-2; perhaps TRBD1 as D (5 bases). Germline CDR1 is SNHLY and CDR2 is FYNNEI. CDR3 length equals 11 residues. Trimming removed 3 bases at V and 7 bases at J, with 6 bases between. The CDR3 region has the DNA TGTGCCAGCAGTGAGGGGGGTGGCTACACCTTC. Protein: CASSEGGGYTF.

The J gene is TRBJ2-7, the V gene TRBV9; D is perhaps TRBD2 (7 bases). Per germline, CDR1 SGDLS and CDR2 YYNGEE. The V end was cut by 0 bases, the J end by 4 bases, with 11 bases between. There are 14 residues in the CDR3. CDR3 region: CASSVAGGYYEQYF. As DNA, the CDR3 is TGTGCCAGCAGCGTAGCGGGGGGCTATTACGAGCAGTACTTC.

The CDR3 sequence is CSVEAASDRGRETQYF. The CDR3 DNA is TGCAGCGTTGAAGCCGCCTCGGACAGGGGTCGAGAGACCCAGTACTTC. The V call is TRBV29-1, the J call TRBJ2-5; 9 bases are a match to TRBD1. CDR3 length: 16 amino acids. Germline CDR1 SQVTM, CDR2 ANQGSEA. V dropped 1 base and J dropped 4; count of bases not matched to a gene: 10.

This chain joins TRBV2 and TRBJ2-7; the match to TRBD1 covers 9 bases. Per the germline V gene, CDR1 is SNHLY and CDR2 is FYNNEI. CDR3 size: 16 residues. The J segment lost 0 bases and the V segment lost 6 bases, leaving 9 bases of the junction unmatched. CDR3 amino acids: CASRETWDRASYEQYF. As DNA, the CDR3 is TGTGCCAGCAGGGAAACCTGGGACAGGGCCTCCTACGAGCAGTACTTC.

With respect to this clone: The same CDR3 also results from other DNA sequences found in this sample. V and J are TRBV12-3 or TRBV12-4 and TRBJ1-5, with D maybe TRBD1 (6 bases). V shed 4 bases and J shed 2 bases, with 6 bases lying between them. The CDR3 runs 13 residues. The DNA of the CDR3 is TGTGCCAGCAGTTGGACAGGCAATCAGCCCCAGCATTTT. The encoded protein is CASSWTGNQPQHF.

The chain uses TRBV19 and TRBJ2-3; D is perhaps TRBD2 (7 bases). V was shortened by 5 bases and J by 0 bases, with 15 bases between the two germline ends. This CDR3 contains 16 residues. CDR1 is LNHDA and CDR2 is SQIVND in the germline V gene (reference sequence). CDR3 nucleotide sequence: TGTGCCAGTAGTCGCCTTGGGGGGGCGAGCACAGATACGCAGTATTTT. Translation: CASSRLGGASTDTQYF.

The chain couples TRBV6-5 to TRBJ2-3; a weak D match, TRBD2 (5 bases). Germline V gene lookup returns CDR1 MNHEY and CDR2 SVGAGI. The CDR3 loop spans 16 amino acids. The V gene lost 0 bases and the J gene lost 11 bases, with 21 bases spanning the gap. CDR3 sequence (DNA): TGTGCCAGCAGTTACTCAGCGGCACCCACCCAGGTTAAGCAGTATTTT. Protein sequence: CASSYSAAPTQVKQYF.

This CDR3 reads CASTPTGIGSEAFF. CDR3 in DNA: TGTGCCAGCACCCCGACAGGGATTGGATCAGAAGCTTTCTTT. The chain couples TRBV27 to TRBJ1-1; the match to TRBD1 covers 7 bases. The ends lost 7 bases at V and 8 bases at J; junction bases unmatched: 13. Germline loops: CDR1 MNHEY, CDR2 SMNVEV (reference sequence). This CDR3 comprises 14 residues.

V usage is TRBV29-1 and J usage is TRBJ1-1; D is unresolved. This CDR3 has 13 residues. V lost 4 bases and J lost 0, with 9 bases in between. The germline V gene has CDR1 SQVTM and CDR2 ANQGSEA. CDR3 sequence: CSVARNMNTEAFF. The CDR3, as DNA: TGCAGCGTTGCACGCAACATGAACACTGAAGCTTTCTTT.

V is TRBV15 and J is TRBJ1-6; tentatively, D is TRBD1 (6 bases). Germline-derived CDR1 and CDR2 are LNHNV and YYDKDF (reference sequence). CDR3 length equals 15 residues. The V end was cut by 6 bases, the J end by 6 bases, with 15 bases between. The CDR3 DNA is TGTGCCACCAGGCCAGGACAGAACCCTAATTCACCCCTCCACTTT. Translation gives CATRPGQNPNSPLHF.

The J gene is TRBJ1-2, the V gene TRBV6-5; the match to TRBD1 covers 8 bases. CDR3 length equals 15 residues. The V gene's germline CDR1 is MNHEY and CDR2 SVGAGI. The V segment lost 6 bases and the J segment 4 bases; nucleotides outside the gene matches: 10. The CDR3 region is CASSPGQGRFYGYTF. In nucleotides, the CDR3 is TGTGCCAGCAGCCCCGGACAGGGACGCTTCTATGGCTACACCTTC.

The V gene is TRBV11-2, the J gene TRBJ2-7; 7 nucleotides align to TRBD2. With V trimmed by 4 bases and J by 2 bases, 8 bases remained unmatched. This CDR3 contains 15 residues. Per germline, CDR1 SGHAT and CDR2 FQNNGV. In nucleotides, the CDR3 is TGTGCCAGCAGCTCTGGGGGGGGTGCGACCTACGAGCAGTACTTC. It is translated as CASSSGGGATYEQYF.